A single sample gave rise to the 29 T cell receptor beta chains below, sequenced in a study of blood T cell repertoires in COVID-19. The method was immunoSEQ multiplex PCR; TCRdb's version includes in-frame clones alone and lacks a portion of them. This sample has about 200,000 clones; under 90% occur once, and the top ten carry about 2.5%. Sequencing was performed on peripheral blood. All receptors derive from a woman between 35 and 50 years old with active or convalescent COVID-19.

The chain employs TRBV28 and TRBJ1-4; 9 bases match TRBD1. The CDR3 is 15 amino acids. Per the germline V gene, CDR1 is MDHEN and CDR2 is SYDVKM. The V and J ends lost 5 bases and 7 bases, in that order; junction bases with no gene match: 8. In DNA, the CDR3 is TGTGCCAGCAGTGGAGGGGACAGGGTTGGTGAAAAACTGTTTTTT. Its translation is CASSGGDRVGEKLFF.

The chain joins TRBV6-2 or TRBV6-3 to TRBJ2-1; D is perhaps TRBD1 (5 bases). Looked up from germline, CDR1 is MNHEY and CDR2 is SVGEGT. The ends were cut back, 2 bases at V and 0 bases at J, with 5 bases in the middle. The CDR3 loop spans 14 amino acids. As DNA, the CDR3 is TGTGCCAGCAGTTACACAGGCTCCTACAATGAGCAGTTCTTC. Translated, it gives CASSYTGSYNEQFF.

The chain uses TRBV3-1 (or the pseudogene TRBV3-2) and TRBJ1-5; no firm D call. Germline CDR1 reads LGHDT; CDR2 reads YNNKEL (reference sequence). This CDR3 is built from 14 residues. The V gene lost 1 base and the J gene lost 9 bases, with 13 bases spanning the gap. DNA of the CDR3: TGTGCCAGCAGCCAAGTGACTACCCAGTCGCCCCAGCATTTT. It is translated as CASSQVTTQSPQHF.

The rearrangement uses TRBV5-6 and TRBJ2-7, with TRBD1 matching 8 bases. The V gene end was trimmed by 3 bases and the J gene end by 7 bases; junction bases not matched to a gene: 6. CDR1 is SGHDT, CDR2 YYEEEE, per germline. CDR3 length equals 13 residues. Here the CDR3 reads CASSWARGLEQYF. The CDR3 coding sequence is TGTGCCAGCAGCTGGGCCAGGGGGCTTGAGCAGTACTTC.

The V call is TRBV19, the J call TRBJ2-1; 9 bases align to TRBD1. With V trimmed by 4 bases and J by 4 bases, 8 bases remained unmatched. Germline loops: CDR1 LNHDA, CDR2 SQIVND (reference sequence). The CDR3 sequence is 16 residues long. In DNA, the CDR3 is TGTGCCAGTAGTACCCCTAGGACAGGGGTATACAATGAGCAGTTCTTC. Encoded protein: CASSTPRTGVYNEQFF.

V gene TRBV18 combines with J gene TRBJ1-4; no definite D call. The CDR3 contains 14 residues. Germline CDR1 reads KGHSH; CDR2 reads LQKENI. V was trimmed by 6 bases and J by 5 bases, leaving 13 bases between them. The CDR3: CASSPLERNEKLFF. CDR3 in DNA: TGTGCCAGCTCCCCTCTAGAGCGGAATGAAAAACTGTTTTTT. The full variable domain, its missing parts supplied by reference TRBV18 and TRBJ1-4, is NAGVMQNPRHLVRRRGQEARLRCSPMKGHSHVYWYRQLPEEGLKFMVYLQKENIIDESGMPKERFSAEFPKEGPSILRIQQVVRGDSAAYFCASSPLERNEKLFFGSGTQLSVL.

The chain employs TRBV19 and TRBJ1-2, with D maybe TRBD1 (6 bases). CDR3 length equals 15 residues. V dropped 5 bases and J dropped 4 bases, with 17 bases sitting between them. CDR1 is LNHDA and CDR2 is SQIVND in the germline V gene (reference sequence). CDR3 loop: CASSWTEPPGYGYTF. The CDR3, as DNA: TGTGCCAGTAGTTGGACAGAACCCCCGGGCTATGGCTACACCTTC.

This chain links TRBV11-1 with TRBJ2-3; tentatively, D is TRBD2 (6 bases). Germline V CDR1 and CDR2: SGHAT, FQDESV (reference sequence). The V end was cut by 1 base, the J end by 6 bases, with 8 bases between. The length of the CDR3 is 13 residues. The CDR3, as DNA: TGTGCCAGCAGCTTAGTAGCGGCCGATACGCAGTATTTT. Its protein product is CASSLVAADTQYF.

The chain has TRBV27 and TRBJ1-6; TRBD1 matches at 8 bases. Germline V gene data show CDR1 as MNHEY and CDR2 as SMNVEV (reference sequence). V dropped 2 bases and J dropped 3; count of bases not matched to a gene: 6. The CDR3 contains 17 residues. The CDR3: CASSLKQTGVYNSPLHF. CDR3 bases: TGTGCCAGCAGTTTAAAGCAGACAGGGGTCTATAATTCACCCCTCCACTTT.

The CDR3 spells CASSLASTGNSPLHF. The CDR3 DNA reads TGTGCCAGCAGCTTAGCGTCAACAGGCAATTCACCCCTCCACTTT. This chain joins TRBV7-6 and TRBJ1-6, with a possible D match to TRBD1 (5 bases). The V end was cut by 0 bases, the J end by 7 bases, with 10 bases between. From germline, CDR1 is SGHVS and CDR2 FNYEAQ. The CDR3 is made up of 15 amino acids.

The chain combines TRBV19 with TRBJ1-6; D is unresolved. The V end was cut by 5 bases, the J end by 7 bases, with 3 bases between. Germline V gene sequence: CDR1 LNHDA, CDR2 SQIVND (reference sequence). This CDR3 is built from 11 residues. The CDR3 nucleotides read TGTGCCAGTAGTTCAAATTCACCCCTCCACTTT. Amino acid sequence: CASSSNSPLHF.

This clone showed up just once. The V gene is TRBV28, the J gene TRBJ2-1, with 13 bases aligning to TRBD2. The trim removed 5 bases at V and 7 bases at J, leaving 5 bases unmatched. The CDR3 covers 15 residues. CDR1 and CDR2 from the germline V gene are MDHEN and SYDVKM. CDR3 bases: TGTGCCAGCAGTGGACTAGCGGGAGCAAGTAATGAGCAGTTCTTC. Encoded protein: CASSGLAGASNEQFF.

The chain's CDR3 is CAVDDAGAAGELFF. Written as DNA, the CDR3 is TGTGCCGTCGACGATGCGGGAGCGGCCGGGGAGCTGTTTTTT. The rearrangement links TRBV2 to TRBJ2-2, with 7 bases fitting TRBD2. The trim removed 11 bases at V and 6 bases at J, leaving 12 bases unmatched. The CDR3 runs to 14 residues. Germline V gives CDR1 SNHLY, CDR2 FYNNEI.

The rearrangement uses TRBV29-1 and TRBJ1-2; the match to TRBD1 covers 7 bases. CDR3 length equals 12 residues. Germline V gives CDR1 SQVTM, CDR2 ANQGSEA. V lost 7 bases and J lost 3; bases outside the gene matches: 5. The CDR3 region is CSGDSQYYGYTF. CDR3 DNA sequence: TGCAGCGGGGACAGCCAATACTATGGCTACACCTTC.

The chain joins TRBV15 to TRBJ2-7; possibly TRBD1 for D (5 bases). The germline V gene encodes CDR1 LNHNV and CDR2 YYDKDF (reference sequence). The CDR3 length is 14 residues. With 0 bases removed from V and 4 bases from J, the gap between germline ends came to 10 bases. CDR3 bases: TGTGCCACCAGCAGAGATCAGGGCCAATACGAGCAGTACTTC. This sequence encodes CATSRDQGQYEQYF.

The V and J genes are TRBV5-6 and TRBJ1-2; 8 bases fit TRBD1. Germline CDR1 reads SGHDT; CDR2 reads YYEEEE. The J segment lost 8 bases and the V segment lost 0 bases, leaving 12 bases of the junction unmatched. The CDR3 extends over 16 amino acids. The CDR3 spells CASSLVGGAGGQGYTF. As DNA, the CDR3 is TGTGCCAGCAGCTTGGTAGGGGGCGCAGGGGGCCAAGGCTACACCTTC.

CDR3 nucleotide sequence: TGTGCCAGCAATCGACAGGGGGCGAGGAATGAGCAGTTCTTC. It is translated as CASNRQGARNEQFF. The chain combines TRBV28 with TRBJ2-1; TRBD1 matches 10 bases. In germline, CDR1 is MDHEN, CDR2 SYDVKM. Germline trimming cut 7 bases from V and 7 bases from J; bases unmatched to any gene: 7. The CDR3 covers 14 residues.

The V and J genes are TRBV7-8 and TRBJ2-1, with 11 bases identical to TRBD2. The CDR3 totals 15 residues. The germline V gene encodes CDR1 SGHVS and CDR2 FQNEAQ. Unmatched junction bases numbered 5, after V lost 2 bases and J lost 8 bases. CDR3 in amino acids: CASSLLTSGSDEQFF. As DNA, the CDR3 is TGTGCCAGCAGCTTACTTACTAGCGGGAGTGATGAGCAGTTCTTC.

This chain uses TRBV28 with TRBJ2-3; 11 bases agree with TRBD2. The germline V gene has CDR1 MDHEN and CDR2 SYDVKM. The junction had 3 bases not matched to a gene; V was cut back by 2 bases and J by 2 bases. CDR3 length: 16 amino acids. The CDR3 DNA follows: TGTGCCAGCAGTTTAGGGACTAGCGGACTCACAGATACGCAGTATTTT. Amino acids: CASSLGTSGLTDTQYF. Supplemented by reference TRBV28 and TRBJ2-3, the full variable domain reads DVKVTQSSRYLVKRTGEKVFLECVQDMDHENMFWYRQDPGLGLRLIYFSYDVKMKEKGDIPEGYSVSREKKERFSLILESASTNQTSMYLCASSLGTSGLTDTQYFGPGTRLTVL.

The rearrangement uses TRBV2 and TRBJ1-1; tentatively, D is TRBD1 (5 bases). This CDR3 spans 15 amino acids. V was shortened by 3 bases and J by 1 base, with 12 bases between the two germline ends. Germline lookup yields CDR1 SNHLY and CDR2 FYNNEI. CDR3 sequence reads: CASSEGYRPNTEAFF. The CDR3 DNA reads TGTGCCAGCAGTGAGGGGTACAGGCCGAACACTGAAGCTTTCTTT.

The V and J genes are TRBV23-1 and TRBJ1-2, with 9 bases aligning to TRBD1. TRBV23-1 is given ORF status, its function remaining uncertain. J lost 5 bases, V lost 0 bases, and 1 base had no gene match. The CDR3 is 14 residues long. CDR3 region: CASSQSGQGYGYTF. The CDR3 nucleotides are TGCGCCAGCAGTCAATCAGGACAGGGGTATGGCTACACCTTC.

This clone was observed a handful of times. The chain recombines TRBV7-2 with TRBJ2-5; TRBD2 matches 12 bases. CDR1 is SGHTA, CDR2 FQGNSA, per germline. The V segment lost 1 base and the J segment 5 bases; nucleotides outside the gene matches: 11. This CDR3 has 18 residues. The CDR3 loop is CASSLEPLLAGGFETQYF. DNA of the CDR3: TGTGCCAGCAGCTTAGAACCCCTTCTAGCGGGGGGGTTTGAGACCCAGTACTTC.

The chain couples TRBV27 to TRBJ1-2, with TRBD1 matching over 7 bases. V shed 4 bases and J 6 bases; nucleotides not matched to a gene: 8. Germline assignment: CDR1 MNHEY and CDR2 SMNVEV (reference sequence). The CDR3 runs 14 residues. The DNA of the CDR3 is TGTGCCAGCAGTTCCCTTACAGGGGCTGATGGCTACACCTTC. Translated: CASSSLTGADGYTF.

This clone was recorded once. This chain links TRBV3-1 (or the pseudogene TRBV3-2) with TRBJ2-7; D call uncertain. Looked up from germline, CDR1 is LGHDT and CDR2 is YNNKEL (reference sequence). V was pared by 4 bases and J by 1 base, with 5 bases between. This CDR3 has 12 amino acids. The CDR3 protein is CASSLQSYEQYF. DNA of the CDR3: TGTGCCAGCAGCCTTCAATCCTACGAGCAGTACTTC.

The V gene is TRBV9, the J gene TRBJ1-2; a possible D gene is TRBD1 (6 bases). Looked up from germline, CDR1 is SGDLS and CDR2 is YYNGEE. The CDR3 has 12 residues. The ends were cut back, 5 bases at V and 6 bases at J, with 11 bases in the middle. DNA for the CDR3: TGTGCCAGCAGTGGGAACAGGGATGGCTACACCTTC. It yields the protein CASSGNRDGYTF.

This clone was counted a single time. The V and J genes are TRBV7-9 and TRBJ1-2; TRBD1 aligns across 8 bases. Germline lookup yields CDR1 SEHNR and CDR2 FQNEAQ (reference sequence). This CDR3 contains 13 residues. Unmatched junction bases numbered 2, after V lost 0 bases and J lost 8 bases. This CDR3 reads CASSLADRAGYTF. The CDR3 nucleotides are TGTGCCAGCAGCTTAGCGGACAGGGCCGGCTACACCTTC.

The DNA of the CDR3 is TGTGCCAGCAGCCAGGGGTGGCAGGGCCTCTATAATTCACCCCTCCACTTT. It yields the protein CASSQGWQGLYNSPLHF. The chain is built from TRBV5-5 and TRBJ1-6; tentative D call: TRBD1 (6 bases). Germline V gives CDR1 SGHKS, CDR2 YYEKEE (reference sequence). The CDR3 is 17 amino acids. Trimming shortened V by 4 bases and J by 3 bases, and 17 bases separated the two germline ends.

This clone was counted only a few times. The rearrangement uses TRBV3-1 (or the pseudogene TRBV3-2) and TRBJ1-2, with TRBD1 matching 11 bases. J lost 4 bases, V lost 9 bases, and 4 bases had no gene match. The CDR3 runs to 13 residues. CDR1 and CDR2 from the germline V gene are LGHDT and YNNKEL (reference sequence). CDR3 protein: CASHGQGAYGYTF. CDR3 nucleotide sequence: TGTGCCAGTCACGGACAGGGGGCCTATGGCTACACCTTC.

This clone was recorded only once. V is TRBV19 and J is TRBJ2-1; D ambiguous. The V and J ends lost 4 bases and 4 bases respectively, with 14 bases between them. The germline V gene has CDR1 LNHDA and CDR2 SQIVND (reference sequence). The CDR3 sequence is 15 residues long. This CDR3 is CASSTISTTYNEQFF. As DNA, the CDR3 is TGTGCCAGTAGTACCATTAGTACCACGTACAATGAGCAGTTCTTC.